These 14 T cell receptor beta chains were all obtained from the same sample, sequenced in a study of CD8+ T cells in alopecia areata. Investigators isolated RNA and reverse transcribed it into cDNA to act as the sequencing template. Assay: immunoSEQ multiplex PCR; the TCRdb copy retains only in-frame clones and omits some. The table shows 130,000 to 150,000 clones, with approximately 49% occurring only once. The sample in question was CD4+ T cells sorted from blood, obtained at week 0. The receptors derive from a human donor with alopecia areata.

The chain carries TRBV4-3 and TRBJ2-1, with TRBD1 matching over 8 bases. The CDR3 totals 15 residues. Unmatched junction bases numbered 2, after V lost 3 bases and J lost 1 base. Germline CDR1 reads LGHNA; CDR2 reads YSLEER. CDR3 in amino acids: CASSHRQGSYNEQFF. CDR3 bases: TGCGCCAGCAGCCACCGACAGGGGTCCTACAATGAGCAGTTCTTC.

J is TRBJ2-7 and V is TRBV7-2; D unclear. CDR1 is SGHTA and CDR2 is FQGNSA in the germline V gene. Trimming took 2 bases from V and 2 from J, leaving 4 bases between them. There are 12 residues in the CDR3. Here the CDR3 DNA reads TGTGCCAGCAGCTTACTCACCTACGAGCAGTACTTC. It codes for CASSLLTYEQYF. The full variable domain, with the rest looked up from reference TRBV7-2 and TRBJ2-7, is GAGVSQSPSNKVTEKGKDVELRCDPISGHTALYWYRQSLGQGLEFLIYFQGNSAPDKSGLPSDRFSAERTGGSVSTLTIQRTQQEDSAVYLCASSLLTYEQYFGPGTRLTVT.

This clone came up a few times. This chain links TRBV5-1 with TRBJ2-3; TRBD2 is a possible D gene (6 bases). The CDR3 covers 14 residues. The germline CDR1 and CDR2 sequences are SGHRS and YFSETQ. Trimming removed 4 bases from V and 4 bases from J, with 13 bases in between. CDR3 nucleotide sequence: TGCGCCAGCAGCATCGGGGGTTATGCAGATACGCAGTATTTT. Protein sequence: CASSIGGYADTQYF.

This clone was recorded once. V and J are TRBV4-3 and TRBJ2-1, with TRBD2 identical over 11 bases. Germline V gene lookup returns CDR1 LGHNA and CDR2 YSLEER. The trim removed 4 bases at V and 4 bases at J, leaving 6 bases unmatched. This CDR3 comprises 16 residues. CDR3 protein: CASSRELAGAYNEQFF. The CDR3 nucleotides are TGCGCCAGCAGCCGGGAACTAGCGGGGGCATACAATGAGCAGTTCTTC.

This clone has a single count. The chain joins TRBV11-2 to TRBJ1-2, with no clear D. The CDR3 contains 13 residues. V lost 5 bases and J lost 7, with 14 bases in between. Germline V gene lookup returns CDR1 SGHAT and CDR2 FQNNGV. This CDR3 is CASSPPGELGYTF. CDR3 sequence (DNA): TGTGCCAGCAGCCCCCCCGGGGAGCTTGGCTACACCTTC. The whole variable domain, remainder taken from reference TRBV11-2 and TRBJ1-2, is EAGVAQSPRYKIIEKRQSVAFWCNPISGHATLYWYQQILGQGPKLLIQFQNNGVVDDSQLPKDRFSAERLKGVDSTLKIQPAKLEDSAVYLCASSPPGELGYTFGSGTRLTVV.

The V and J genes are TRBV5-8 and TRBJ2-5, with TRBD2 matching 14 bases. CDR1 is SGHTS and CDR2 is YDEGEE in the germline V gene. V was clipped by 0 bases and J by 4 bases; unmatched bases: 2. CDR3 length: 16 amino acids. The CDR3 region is CASSLGGLAGAETQYF. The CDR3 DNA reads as TGTGCCAGCAGCTTGGGGGGACTAGCGGGAGCAGAGACCCAGTACTTC.

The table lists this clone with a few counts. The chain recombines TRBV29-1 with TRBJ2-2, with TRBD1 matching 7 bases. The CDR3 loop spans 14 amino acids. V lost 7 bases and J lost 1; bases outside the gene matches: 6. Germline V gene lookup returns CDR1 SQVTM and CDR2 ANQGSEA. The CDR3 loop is CSAGQAMNTGELFF. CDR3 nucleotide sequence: TGCAGCGCAGGACAGGCTATGAACACCGGGGAGCTGTTTTTT.

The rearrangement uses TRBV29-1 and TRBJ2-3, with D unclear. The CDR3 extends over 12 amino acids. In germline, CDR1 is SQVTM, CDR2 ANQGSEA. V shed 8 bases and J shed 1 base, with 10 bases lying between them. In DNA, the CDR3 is TGCAGCTCCCCGAGTGGCACAGATACGCAGTATTTT. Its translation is CSSPSGTDTQYF.

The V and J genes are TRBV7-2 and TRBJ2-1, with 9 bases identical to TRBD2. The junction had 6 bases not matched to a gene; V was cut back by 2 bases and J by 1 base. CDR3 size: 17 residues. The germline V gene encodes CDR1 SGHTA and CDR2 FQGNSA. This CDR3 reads CASSLTAGGLSYNEQFF. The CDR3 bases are TGTGCCAGCAGCTTAACAGCGGGAGGCCTATCCTACAATGAGCAGTTCTTC.

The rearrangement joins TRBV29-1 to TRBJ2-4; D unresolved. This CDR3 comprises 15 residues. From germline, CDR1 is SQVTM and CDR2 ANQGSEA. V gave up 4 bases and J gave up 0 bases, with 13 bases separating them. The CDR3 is CSVATKSLAKNIQYF. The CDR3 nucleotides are TGCAGCGTTGCGACCAAGTCTCTAGCCAAAAACATTCAGTACTTC.

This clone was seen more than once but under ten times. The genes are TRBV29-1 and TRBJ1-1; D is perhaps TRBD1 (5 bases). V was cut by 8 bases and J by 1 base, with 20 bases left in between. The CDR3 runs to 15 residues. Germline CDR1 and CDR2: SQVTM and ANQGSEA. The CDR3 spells CSSRRTVGANTEAFF. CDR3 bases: TGCAGCTCCAGGAGGACCGTTGGGGCGAACACTGAAGCTTTCTTT.

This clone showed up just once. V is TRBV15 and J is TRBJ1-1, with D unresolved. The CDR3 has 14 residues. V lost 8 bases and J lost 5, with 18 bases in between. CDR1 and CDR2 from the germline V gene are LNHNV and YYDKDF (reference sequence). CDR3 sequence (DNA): TGTGCCACCCAGAAGGGAGAAACGAGGACTGAAGCTTTCTTT. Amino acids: CATQKGETRTEAFF.

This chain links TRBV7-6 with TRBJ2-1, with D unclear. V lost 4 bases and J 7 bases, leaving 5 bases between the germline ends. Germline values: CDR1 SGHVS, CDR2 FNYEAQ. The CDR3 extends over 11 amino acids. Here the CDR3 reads CASSSGNEQFF. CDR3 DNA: TGTGCCAGCAGCTCTGGGAATGAGCAGTTCTTC.

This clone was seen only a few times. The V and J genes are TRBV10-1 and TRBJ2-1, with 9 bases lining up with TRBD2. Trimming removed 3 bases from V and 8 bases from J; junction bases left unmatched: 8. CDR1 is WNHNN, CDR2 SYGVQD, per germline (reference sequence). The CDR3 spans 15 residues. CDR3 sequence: CASSEDSGRGDEQFF. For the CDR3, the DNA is TGCGCCAGCAGTGAAGATAGCGGGAGAGGCGATGAGCAGTTCTTC.